The 2 T cell receptor beta chains in this list originate from one sample, sequenced in a study of blood T cell repertoires in COVID-19. Assay: immunoSEQ multiplex PCR; the TCRdb copy retains only in-frame clones and omits some. The data hold hundreds of thousands of clones, with about 90% observed a single time. The specimen sequenced was peripheral blood. These receptors all stem from a woman in her 30s with COVID-19, enrolled during active disease.

The rearrangement joins TRBV4-1 to TRBJ2-7; TRBD1 matches at 7 bases. The CDR3 length is 14 residues. V lost 1 base to trimming and J lost 3 bases; unmatched junction nucleotides: 3. Germline CDR1 and CDR2: MGHRA and YSYEKL. The CDR3 DNA follows: TGCGCCAGCAGCCAAGGACAGGGTTACTACGAGCAGTACTTC. This gives the protein CASSQGQGYYEQYF.

The genes are TRBV2 and TRBJ1-1; D may be TRBD1 (5 bases). Germline V gene sequence: CDR1 SNHLY, CDR2 FYNNEI. There are 15 residues in the CDR3. Trimming pared 4 bases from V and 0 bases from J, leaving 12 bases between. The CDR3 sequence is CASSAVTELNTEAFF. For the CDR3, the DNA is TGTGCCAGCAGTGCGGTGACAGAATTGAACACTGAAGCTTTCTTT.